One TCR beta chain is described in this entry. Its antigen remains unknown. PCR employed 60 Vbeta and 13 Jbeta primers. Data came from immunoSEQ multiplex PCR; TCRdb stores just in-frame clones and leaves some out. The sample records 95,000 or so clones, about 74% being singletons. This specimen comes from a study of cytomegalovirus exposure and HLA in healthy donors. General study findings and limits: Later analysis identified a missense DCLRE1C variant that was linked to TCR beta V- and J-gene trimming.

In germline, CDR1 is SGHTA, CDR2 FQGNSA. V gave up 5 bases and J gave up 6 bases, with 27 bases separating them. This CDR3 spans 18 amino acids. This clonotype originated in a woman between 50 and 59 years old in good health and CMV-seropositive. The sequenced sample consisted of PBMCs. The chain has TRBV7-2 and TRBJ2-3; D ambiguous. CDR3 nucleotide sequence: TGTGCCAGCAGCCGCGGCCGACTGCTCGCTTCCCTTGGGGATACGCAGTATTTT. It yields the protein CASSRGRLLASLGDTQYF. The entire variable domain, with the rest obtained from reference TRBV7-2 and TRBJ2-3, is as follows: GAGVSQSPSNKVTEKGKDVELRCDPISGHTALYWYRQSLGQGLEFLIYFQGNSAPDKSGLPSDRFSAERTGGSVSTLTIQRTQQEDSAVYLCASSRGRLLASLGDTQYFGPGTRLTVL.